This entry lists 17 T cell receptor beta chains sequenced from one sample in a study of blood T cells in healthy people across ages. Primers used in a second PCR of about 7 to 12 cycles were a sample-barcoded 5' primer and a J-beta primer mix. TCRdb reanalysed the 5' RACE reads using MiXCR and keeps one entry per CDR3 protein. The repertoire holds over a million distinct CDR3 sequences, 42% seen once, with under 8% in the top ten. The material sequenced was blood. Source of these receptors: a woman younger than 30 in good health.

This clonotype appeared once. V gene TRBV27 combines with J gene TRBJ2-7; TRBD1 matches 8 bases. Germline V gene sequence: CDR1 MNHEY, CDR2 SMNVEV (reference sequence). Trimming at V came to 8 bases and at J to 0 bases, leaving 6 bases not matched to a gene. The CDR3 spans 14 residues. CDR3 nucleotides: TGTGCCAGCGGGGACAGGTCCAGCTCCTACGAGCAGTACTTC. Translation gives CASGDRSSSYEQYF.

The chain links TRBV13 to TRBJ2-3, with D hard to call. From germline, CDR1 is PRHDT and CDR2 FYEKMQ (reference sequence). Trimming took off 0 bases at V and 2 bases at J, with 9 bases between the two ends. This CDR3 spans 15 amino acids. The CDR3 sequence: CASSLGWPYTDTQYF. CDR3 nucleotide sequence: TGTGCCAGCAGCTTAGGGTGGCCGTACACAGATACGCAGTATTTT.

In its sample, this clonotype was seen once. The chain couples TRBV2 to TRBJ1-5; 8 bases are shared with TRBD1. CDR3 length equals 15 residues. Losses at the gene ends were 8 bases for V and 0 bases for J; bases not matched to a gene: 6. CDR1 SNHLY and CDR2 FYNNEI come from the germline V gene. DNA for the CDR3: TGTGCCAGCTTACAGGGGGGATATAGCAATCAGCCCCAGCATTTT. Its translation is CASLQGGYSNQPQHF.

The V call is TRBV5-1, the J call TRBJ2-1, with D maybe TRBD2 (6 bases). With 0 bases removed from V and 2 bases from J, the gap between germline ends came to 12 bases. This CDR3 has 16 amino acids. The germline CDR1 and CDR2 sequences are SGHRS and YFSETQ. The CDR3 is CASSLALAATYNEQFF. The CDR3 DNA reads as TGCGCCAGCAGCTTGGCCTTAGCGGCAACCTACAATGAGCAGTTCTTC.

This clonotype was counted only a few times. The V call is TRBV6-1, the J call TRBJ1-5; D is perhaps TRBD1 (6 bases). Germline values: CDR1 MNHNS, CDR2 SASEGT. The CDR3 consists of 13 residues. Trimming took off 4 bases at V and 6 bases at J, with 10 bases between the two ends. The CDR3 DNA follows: TGTGCCAGCAGTGGGGGGGCAAGTCAGCCCCAGCATTTT. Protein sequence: CASSGGASQPQHF.

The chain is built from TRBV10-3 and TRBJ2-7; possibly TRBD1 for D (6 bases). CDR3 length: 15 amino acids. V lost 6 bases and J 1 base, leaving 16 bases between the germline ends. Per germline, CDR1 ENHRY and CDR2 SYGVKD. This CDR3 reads CAIRNPGVSSYEQYF. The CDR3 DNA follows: TGTGCCATCAGGAACCCAGGGGTGTCGTCCTACGAGCAGTACTTC.

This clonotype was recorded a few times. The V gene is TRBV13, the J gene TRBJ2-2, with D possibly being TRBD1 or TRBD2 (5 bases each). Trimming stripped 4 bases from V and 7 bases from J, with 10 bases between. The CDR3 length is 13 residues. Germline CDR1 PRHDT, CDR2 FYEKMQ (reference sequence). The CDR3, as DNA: TGTGCCAGCAGCTGGGACGTGATCGGGGAGCTGTTTTTT. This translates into CASSWDVIGELFF.

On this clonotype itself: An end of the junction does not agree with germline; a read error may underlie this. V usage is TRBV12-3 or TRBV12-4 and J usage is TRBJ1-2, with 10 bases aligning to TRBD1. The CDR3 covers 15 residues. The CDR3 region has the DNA TGTGCCTGCAGTTCGACAGGGGGCTCTCCCTATGGCTACACCTTC. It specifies CACSSTGGSPYGYTF.

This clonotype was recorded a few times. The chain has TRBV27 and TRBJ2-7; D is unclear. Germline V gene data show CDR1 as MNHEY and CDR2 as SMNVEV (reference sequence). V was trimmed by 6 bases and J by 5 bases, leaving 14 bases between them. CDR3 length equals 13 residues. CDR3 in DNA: TGTGCCAGCAGCTTGATCGGCGCGGACGAGCAGTACTTC. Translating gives CASSLIGADEQYF.

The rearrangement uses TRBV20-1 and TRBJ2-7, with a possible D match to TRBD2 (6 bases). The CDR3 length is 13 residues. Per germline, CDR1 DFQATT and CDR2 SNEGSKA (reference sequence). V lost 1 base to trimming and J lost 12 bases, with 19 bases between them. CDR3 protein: CSARAGSLETRYF. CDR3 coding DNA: TGCAGTGCTAGAGCCGGGAGCTTGGAGACCCGGTACTTC.

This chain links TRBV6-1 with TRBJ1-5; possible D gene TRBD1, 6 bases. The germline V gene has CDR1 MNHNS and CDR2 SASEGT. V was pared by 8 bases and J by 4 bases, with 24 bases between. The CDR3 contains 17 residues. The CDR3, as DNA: TGTGCCAGCTTGGGGGAGCCTTGGACAGAGAGGAATCAGCCCCAGCATTTT. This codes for CASLGEPWTERNQPQHF.

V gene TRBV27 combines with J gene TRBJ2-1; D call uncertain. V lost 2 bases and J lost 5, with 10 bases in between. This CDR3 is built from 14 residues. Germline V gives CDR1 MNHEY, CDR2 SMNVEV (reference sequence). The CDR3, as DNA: TGTGCCAGCAGTTTAATCCTGATGCACAATGAGCAGTTCTTC. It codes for CASSLILMHNEQFF.

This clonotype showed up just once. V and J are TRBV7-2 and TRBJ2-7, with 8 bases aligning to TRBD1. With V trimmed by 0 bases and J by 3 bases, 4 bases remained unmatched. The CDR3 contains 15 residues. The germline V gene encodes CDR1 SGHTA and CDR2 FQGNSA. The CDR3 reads CASSLAGQGNYEQYF. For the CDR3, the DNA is TGTGCCAGCAGCTTAGCCGGACAGGGTAACTACGAGCAGTACTTC.

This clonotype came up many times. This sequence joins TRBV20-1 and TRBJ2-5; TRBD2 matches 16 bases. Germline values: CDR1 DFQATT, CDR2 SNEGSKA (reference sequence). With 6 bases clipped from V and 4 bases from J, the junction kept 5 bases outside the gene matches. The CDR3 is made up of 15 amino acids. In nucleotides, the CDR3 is TGCAGTGCCCCGGGACTAGCGGGGGGGTTAGAGACCCAGTACTTC. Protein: CSAPGLAGGLETQYF.

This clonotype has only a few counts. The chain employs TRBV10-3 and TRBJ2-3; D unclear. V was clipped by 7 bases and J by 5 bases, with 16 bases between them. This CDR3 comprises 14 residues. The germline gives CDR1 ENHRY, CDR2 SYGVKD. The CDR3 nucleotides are TGTGCCATCACTGAAGGGCCATTGGAAGATACGCAGTATTTT. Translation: CAITEGPLEDTQYF.

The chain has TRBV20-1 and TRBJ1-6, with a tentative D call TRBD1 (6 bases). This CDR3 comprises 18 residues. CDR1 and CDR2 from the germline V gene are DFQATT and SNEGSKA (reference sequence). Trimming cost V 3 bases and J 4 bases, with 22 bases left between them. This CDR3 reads CSARGGPEEGGYNSPLHF. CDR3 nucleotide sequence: TGCAGTGCTAGGGGGGGGCCAGAGGAGGGAGGGTATAATTCACCCCTCCACTTT.

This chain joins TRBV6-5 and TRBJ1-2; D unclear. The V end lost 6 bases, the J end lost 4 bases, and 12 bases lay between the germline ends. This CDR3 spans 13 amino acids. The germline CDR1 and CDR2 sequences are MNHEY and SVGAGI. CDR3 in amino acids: CASSRFDLYGYTF. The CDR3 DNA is TGTGCCAGCAGCCGCTTTGACCTCTATGGCTACACCTTC.